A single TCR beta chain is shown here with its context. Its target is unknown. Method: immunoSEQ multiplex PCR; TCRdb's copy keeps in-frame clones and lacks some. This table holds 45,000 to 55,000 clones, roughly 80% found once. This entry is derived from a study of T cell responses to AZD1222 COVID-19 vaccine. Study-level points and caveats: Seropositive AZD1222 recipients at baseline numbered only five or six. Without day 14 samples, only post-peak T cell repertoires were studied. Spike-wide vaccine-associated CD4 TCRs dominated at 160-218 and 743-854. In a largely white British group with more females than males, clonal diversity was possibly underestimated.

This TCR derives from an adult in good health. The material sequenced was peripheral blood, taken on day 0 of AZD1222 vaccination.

DNA for the CDR3: TGTGCCAGCAGTGGTGAACGCGCCGCGGCTACGCAGTATTTT. This translates into CASSGERAAATQYF. The V gene is TRBV2, the J gene TRBJ2-3; no definite D call. The CDR3 covers 14 residues. Germline-derived CDR1 and CDR2 are SNHLY and FYNNEI. Trimming removed 4 bases at V and 8 bases at J, with 16 bases between.